This T cell receptor (beta chain) is drawn from a study of cytomegalovirus exposure and HLA in healthy donors. Sequencing used immunoSEQ multiplex PCR; TCRdb keeps in-frame clones, though not all of them. The profile shows under 200,000 clones, approximately 87% of them singletons. The receptor's source is a woman in her 30s in good health and CMV-seronegative. Sequencing used PBMCs.

The CDR3 here is CASSSGGTDTQYF. Written as DNA, the CDR3 is TGTGCCAGCAGTTCAGGTGGCACAGATACGCAGTATTTT. J is TRBJ2-3 and V is TRBV7-3; D not resolved. V lost 6 bases to trimming and J lost 1 base, with 8 bases between them. This CDR3 comprises 13 residues. The germline gives CDR1 SGHTA, CDR2 FQGTGA.